The 21 T cell receptor beta chains below were found in one sample sequenced in a study of early T cells in non-severe SARS-CoV-2 infection. MiXCR was run by TCRdb on the 5' RACE reads, yielding one entry per CDR3 protein. The sample carries some 96,000 distinct CDR3 sequences, around 14% recorded once. The sample consisted of whole blood. These receptors were collected from an adult who was a healthcare worker with PCR-confirmed SARS-CoV-2 infection or an uninfected control (not recorded which).

This clonotype was counted only a few times. The chain combines TRBV21-1 with TRBJ1-3. TRBV21-1 represents a pseudogene. This CDR3 is 15 amino acids long. In DNA, the CDR3 is TGTGCCAGCGGCGACGGGGTTCAACCAGGAAACACCATATATTTT. It codes for CASGDGVQPGNTIYF.

This clonotype was detected a few times. The chain couples TRBV28 to TRBJ1-6; 9 positions agree with TRBD1. Germline V gene data show CDR1 as MDHEN and CDR2 as SYDVKM. V was clipped by 6 bases and J by 9 bases; unmatched bases: 9. The CDR3 extends over 15 amino acids. In DNA, the CDR3 is TGTGCCAGCAGCGAACCGGGACAGGGCAGTTCACCCCTCCACTTT. It specifies CASSEPGQGSSPLHF.

This clonotype was observed many times. CDR3 region: CASSLDAVSGNTIYF. The CDR3 region has the DNA TGTGCCAGCAGTTTAGATGCAGTCTCTGGAAACACCATATATTTT. The rearrangement joins TRBV12-3 or TRBV12-4 to TRBJ1-3; D is uncertain. V lost 1 base, J lost 0 bases, and 7 bases lay in between. The CDR3 totals 15 residues.

The chain recombines TRBV28 with TRBJ2-4; D call uncertain. In germline, CDR1 is MDHEN, CDR2 SYDVKM. The CDR3 has 14 amino acids. V was shortened by 5 bases and J by 0 bases, with 8 bases between the two germline ends. The CDR3 region is CASSNQVAKNIQYF. The CDR3, as DNA: TGTGCCAGCAGTAACCAGGTAGCCAAAAACATTCAGTACTTC.

The chain joins TRBV11-1 to TRBJ2-7; 13 nucleotides agree with TRBD2. V was pared by 5 bases and J by 4 bases, with 5 bases of the junction left unmatched. This CDR3 has 15 residues. Germline V gene data show CDR1 as SGHAT and CDR2 as FQDESV (reference sequence). In nucleotides, the CDR3 is TGTGCCAGCAGCCCGGGACTAGCGGGGCCTTACGAGCAGTACTTC. Translated: CASSPGLAGPYEQYF.

This clonotype came up many times. The gene calls are TRBV28 and TRBJ2-5; tentative D call: TRBD1 (7 bases). Germline V gene lookup returns CDR1 MDHEN and CDR2 SYDVKM. Trimming pared 5 bases from V and 4 bases from J, leaving 17 bases between. This CDR3 has 15 residues. CDR3 sequence: CASSNQGGYGETQYF. CDR3 coding DNA: TGTGCCAGCAGTAACCAGGGGGGATACGGAGAGACCCAGTACTTC. The full variable domain, in which reference TRBV28 and TRBJ2-5 provide the parts outside the CDR3, is DVKVTQSSRYLVKRTGEKVFLECVQDMDHENMFWYRQDPGLGLRLIYFSYDVKMKEKGDIPEGYSVSREKKERFSLILESASTNQTSMYLCASSNQGGYGETQYFGPGTRLLVL.

This clonotype was recorded a few times. The chain has TRBV19 and TRBJ2-1; 10 nucleotides line up with TRBD2. The junction had 12 bases not matched to a gene; V was cut back by 6 bases and J by 7 bases. Per germline, CDR1 LNHDA and CDR2 SQIVND (reference sequence). This CDR3 comprises 16 residues. Here the CDR3 reads CASRPTASGGPNEQFF. DNA for the CDR3: TGTGCCAGTAGGCCCACCGCTAGCGGGGGTCCGAATGAGCAGTTCTTC.

This clonotype was seen a few times. This rearrangement joins TRBV28 to TRBJ1-4; tentative D call: TRBD1 (6 bases). V gave up 7 bases and J gave up 2 bases, with 11 bases separating them. Germline CDR1 is MDHEN and CDR2 is SYDVKM. This CDR3 spans 14 amino acids. The CDR3 is CASTLGATNEKLFF. In nucleotides, the CDR3 is TGTGCCAGCACCCTGGGGGCGACTAATGAAAAACTGTTTTTT.

At least ten counts were recorded for this clonotype. The chain joins TRBV6-6 to TRBJ1-1; TRBD1 matches 7 bases. Germline CDR1 and CDR2: MNHNY and SVGAGI (reference sequence). V trimming: 5 bases; J trimming: 0 bases; junction bases outside the gene matches: 6. The CDR3 is 15 residues long. CDR3 DNA: TGTGCCAGCAGTGCCCGACAGGGATTGAACACTGAAGCTTTCTTT. The encoded protein is CASSARQGLNTEAFF.

At least ten counts were recorded for this clonotype. The chain joins TRBV12-3 or TRBV12-4 to TRBJ1-2, with a tentative D call TRBD1 (5 bases). The CDR3 spans 17 residues. Between the trimmed V and J ends, which lost 10 bases and 5 bases, there was a span of 29 bases. CDR3 DNA: TGTGCCACCACCCCGCGGGGCCTTTGGGGCCTATGGTATGGCTACACCTTC. Amino acid sequence: CATTPRGLWGLWYGYTF.

This chain joins TRBV6-1 and TRBJ2-3; the match to TRBD2 covers 12 bases. Germline-derived CDR1 and CDR2 are MNHNS and SASEGT. The CDR3 sequence is 17 residues long. With V trimmed by 8 bases and J by 5 bases, 14 bases remained unmatched. The CDR3, as DNA: TGTGCCAGCTCCCTTATCCCGACTAGCGGGGGCCAAGATACGCAGTATTTT. Translating it yields CASSLIPTSGGQDTQYF.

In its sample, this clonotype was seen many times. J is TRBJ2-1 and V is TRBV27; D might be TRBD2 (5 bases). Per the germline V gene, CDR1 is MNHEY and CDR2 is SMNVEV (reference sequence). V lost 4 bases and J lost 2, with 12 bases in between. This CDR3 comprises 15 residues. As DNA, the CDR3 is TGTGCCAGCAGTTCCCGGGAAACCGCCTACAATGAGCAGTTCTTC. Translated: CASSSRETAYNEQFF.

This rearrangement joins TRBV7-8 to TRBJ2-7; 8 positions agree with TRBD1. CDR3 length: 14 amino acids. Per the germline V gene, CDR1 is SGHVS and CDR2 is FQNEAQ. The V gene end was trimmed by 3 bases and the J gene end by 6 bases; junction bases not matched to a gene: 7. This chain's CDR3 is CASSLLQGAGEQYF. For the CDR3, the DNA is TGTGCCAGCAGCTTGCTCCAGGGGGCGGGCGAGCAGTACTTC.

In this sample, this clonotype turned up a few times. J is TRBJ2-7 and V is TRBV6-2 or TRBV6-3; TRBD1 aligns across 7 bases. The CDR3 extends over 13 amino acids. J lost 2 bases, V lost 6 bases, and 4 bases had no gene match. CDR1 is MNHEY, CDR2 SVGEGT, per germline. DNA for the CDR3: TGTGCCAGCAGCCCGACAGGGACCTACGAGCAGTACTTC. Its protein product is CASSPTGTYEQYF.

This clonotype occurred a few times. The chain carries TRBV6-5 and TRBJ1-6; D gene unclear. From germline, CDR1 is MNHEY and CDR2 SVGAGI. The CDR3 contains 13 residues. The germline V and J ends were trimmed by 4 bases and 3 bases, with 4 bases remaining between them. The CDR3, as DNA: TGTGCCAGCAGTTGGGGCTATAATTCACCCCTCCACTTT. Amino acid sequence: CASSWGYNSPLHF.

The V and J genes are TRBV7-2 and TRBJ2-3, with D maybe TRBD2 (7 bases). The V gene's germline CDR1 is SGHTA and CDR2 FQGNSA. V lost 2 bases to trimming and J lost 3 bases, with 21 bases between them. CDR3 length: 18 residues. CDR3 loop: CASSLIGGGPAGTDTQYF. The CDR3 DNA follows: TGTGCCAGCAGCTTAATCGGCGGGGGCCCCGCGGGGACAGATACGCAGTATTTT.

This clonotype was recorded many times. This chain joins TRBV27 and TRBJ2-7, with D possibly TRBD1 on 6 matching bases. The CDR3 sequence is 14 residues long. V dropped 5 bases and J dropped 2 bases, with 13 bases sitting between them. The germline gives CDR1 MNHEY, CDR2 SMNVEV (reference sequence). Here the CDR3 reads CASSPSRGPYEQYF. The CDR3 DNA follows: TGTGCCAGCAGTCCTTCCAGGGGACCCTACGAGCAGTACTTC.

In its sample, this clonotype is medium-sized. V gene TRBV5-4 combines with J gene TRBJ2-3; unclear D gene. Germline V CDR1 and CDR2: SGHNT, YYREEE (reference sequence). Trimming cost V 1 base and J 1 base, with 4 bases left between them. The CDR3 covers 13 residues. CDR3 DNA: TGTGCCAGCAGCTTGACTGGCACAGATACGCAGTATTTT. Amino acid sequence: CASSLTGTDTQYF.

This clonotype was counted many times. The V call is TRBV27, the J call TRBJ2-7; maybe TRBD2 (5 bases). The CDR3 is made up of 15 amino acids. From germline, CDR1 is MNHEY and CDR2 SMNVEV (reference sequence). V lost 7 bases to trimming and J lost 0 bases, with 16 bases between them. CDR3 amino acids: CASTPAGRSSYEQYF. The CDR3 nucleotides are TGTGCCAGCACCCCCGCGGGCAGGTCCTCCTACGAGCAGTACTTC.

This clonotype was seen more than once but under ten times. The rearrangement uses TRBV28 and TRBJ2-3; D ambiguous. The CDR3 sequence is 17 residues long. CDR1 is MDHEN and CDR2 is SYDVKM in the germline V gene. Trimming removed 5 bases at V and 0 bases at J, with 18 bases between. The CDR3 sequence: CASSLPDRLDSTDTQYF. DNA for the CDR3: TGTGCCAGCAGTCTCCCGGACCGTTTAGATAGCACAGATACGCAGTATTTT.

This clonotype was found a few times. The rearrangement joins TRBV2 to TRBJ1-3, with 7 bases identical to TRBD1. This CDR3 is 13 amino acids long. The ends lost 8 bases at V and 3 bases at J; junction bases unmatched: 4. Looked up from germline, CDR1 is SNHLY and CDR2 is FYNNEI. CDR3 region: CASRQGLGNTIYF. CDR3 DNA sequence: TGTGCCAGCCGACAGGGACTTGGAAACACCATATATTTT.